The source of this T cell receptor beta chain is a study of blood T cells in healthy people across ages. CDR1 is DFQATT and CDR2 is SNEGSKA in the germline V gene (reference sequence). The CDR3 spans 17 residues. Trimming at V came to 0 bases and at J to 0 bases, leaving 10 bases not matched to a gene. Aged roughly 6 to 100, donors were systemically healthy Caucasians from Russia. A second PCR, run for about 7 to 11 cycles, used a sample-barcoded 5' primer plus a J-beta primer mix. TCRdb reprocessed the 5' RACE reads via MiXCR and lists one record per CDR3 protein. The sample contains about 1.4 million distinct CDR3 sequences, around 59% of which appear only once.

Sequencing was carried out using blood. V gene TRBV20-1 combines with J gene TRBJ2-7; TRBD2 matches at 8 bases. The clonotype was recovered from a young man in good health. The CDR3 DNA follows: TGCAGTGCTAGAGATCAGGCTAGCGGGCGGTTCTCCTACGAGCAGTACTTC. This sequence encodes CSARDQASGRFSYEQYF.